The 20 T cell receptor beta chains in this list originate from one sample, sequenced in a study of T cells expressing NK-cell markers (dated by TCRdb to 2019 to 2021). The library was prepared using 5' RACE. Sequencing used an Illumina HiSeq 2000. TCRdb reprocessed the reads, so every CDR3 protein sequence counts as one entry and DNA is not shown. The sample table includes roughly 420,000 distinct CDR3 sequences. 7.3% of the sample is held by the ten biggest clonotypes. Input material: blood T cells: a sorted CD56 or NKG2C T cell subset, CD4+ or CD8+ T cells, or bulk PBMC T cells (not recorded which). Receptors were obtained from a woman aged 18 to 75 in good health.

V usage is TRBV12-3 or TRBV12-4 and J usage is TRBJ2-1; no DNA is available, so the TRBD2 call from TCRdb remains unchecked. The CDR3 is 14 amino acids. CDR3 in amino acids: CASTLGLAANEQFF.

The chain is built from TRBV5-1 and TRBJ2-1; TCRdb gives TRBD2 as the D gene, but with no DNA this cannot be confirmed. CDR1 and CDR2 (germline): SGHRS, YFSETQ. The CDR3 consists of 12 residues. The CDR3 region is CASSSAGYEQFF. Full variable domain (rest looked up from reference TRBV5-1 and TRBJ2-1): KAGVTQTPRYLIKTRGQQVTLSCSPISGHRSVSWYQQTPGQGLQFLFEYFSETQRNKGNFPGRFSGRQFSNSRSEMNVSTLELGDSALYLCASSSAGYEQFFGPGTRLTVL.

The CDR3 protein is CSARDLSDQETQYF. This chain uses TRBV20-1 with TRBJ2-5. The germline CDR1 and CDR2 sequences are DFQATT and SNEGSKA (reference sequence). The CDR3 extends over 14 amino acids.

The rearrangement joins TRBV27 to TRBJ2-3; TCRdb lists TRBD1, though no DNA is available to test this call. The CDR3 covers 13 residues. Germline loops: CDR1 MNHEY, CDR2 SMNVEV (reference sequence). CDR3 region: CASTLGQGDTQYF.

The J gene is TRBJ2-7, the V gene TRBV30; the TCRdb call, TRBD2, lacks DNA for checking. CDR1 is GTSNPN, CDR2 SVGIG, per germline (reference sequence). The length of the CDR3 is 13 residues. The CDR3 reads CAWKQRYSYEQYF.

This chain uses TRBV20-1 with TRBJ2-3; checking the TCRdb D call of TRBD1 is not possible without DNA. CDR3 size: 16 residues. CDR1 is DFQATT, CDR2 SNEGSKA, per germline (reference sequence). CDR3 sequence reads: CSASDIDRGLADTQYF.

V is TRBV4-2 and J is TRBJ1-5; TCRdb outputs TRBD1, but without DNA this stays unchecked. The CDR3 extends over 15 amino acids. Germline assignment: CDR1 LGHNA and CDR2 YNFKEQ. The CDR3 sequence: CASSQESGGNQPQHF.

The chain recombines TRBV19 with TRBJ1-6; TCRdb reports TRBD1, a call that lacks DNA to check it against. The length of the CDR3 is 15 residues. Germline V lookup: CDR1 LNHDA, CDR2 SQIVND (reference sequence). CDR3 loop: CASSTGTGGNSPLHF. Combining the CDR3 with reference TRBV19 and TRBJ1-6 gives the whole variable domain DGGITQSPKYLFRKEGQNVTLSCEQNLNHDAMYWYRQDPGQGLRLIYYSQIVNDFQKGDIAEGYSVSREKKESFPLTVTSAQKNPTAFYLCASSTGTGGNSPLHFGNGTRLTVT.

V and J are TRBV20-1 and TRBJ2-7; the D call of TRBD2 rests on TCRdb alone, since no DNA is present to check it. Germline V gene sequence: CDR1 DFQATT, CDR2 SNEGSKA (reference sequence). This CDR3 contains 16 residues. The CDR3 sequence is CSARVTRLAPSYEQYF.

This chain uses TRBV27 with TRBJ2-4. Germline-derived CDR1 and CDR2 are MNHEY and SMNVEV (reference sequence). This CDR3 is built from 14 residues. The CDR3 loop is CASRDGLAKNIQYF.

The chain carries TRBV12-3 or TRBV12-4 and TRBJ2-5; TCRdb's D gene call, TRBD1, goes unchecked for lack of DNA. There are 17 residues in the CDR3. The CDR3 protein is CASSLAGGSPEVETQYF.

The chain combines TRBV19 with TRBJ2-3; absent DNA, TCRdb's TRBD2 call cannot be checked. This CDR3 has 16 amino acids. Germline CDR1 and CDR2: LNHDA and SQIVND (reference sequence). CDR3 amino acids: CASSKTSVKGTDTQYF.

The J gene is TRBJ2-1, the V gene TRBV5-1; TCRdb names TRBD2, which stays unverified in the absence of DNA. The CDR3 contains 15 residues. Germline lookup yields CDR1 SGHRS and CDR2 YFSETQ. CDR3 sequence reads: CASSLTGTSLNEQFF.

CDR3 residues: CASSPQHFGTDTQYF. V is TRBV7-9 and J is TRBJ2-3. The CDR3 spans 15 residues. The V gene's germline CDR1 is SEHNR and CDR2 FQNEAQ (reference sequence).

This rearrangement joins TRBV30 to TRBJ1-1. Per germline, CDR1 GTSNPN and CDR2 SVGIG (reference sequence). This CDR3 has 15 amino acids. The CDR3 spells CAWSVKWVGITEAFF.

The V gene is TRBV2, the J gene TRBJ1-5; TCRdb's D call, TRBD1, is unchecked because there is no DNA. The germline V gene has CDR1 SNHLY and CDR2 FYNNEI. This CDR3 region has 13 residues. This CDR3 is CASRGRDNQPQHF.

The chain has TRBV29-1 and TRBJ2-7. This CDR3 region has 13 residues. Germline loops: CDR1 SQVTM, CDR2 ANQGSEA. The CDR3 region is CSVEFGVGYEQYF.

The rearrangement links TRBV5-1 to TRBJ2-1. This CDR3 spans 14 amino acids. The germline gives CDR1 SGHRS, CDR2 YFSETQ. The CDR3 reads CASSRIATGNEQFF.

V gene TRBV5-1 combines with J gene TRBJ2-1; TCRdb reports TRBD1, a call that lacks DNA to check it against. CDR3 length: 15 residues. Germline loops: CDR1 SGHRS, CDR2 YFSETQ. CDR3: CASSHSGTGLNEQFF.

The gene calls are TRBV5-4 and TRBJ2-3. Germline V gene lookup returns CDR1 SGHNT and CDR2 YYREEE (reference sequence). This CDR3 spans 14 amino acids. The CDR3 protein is CASSHRRVRNTQYF.